The next 11 T cell receptor beta chains were all read from a single sample in a study of cytomegalovirus exposure and HLA in healthy donors. With 60 Vbeta and 13 Jbeta primers, the PCR was carried out. Some clones are missing from TCRdb's copy, which holds only in-frame ones; the method was immunoSEQ multiplex PCR. The sample records roughly 120,000 clones, 76% being singletons. Sequencing was done on a sample of PBMCs. The receptors shown here come from a middle-aged man in good health and CMV-seronegative.

CDR3: CSGTTGTQETQYF. The CDR3 DNA reads as TGCAGCGGTACGACAGGGACCCAAGAGACCCAGTACTTC. J is TRBJ2-5 and V is TRBV29-1; the match to TRBD1 covers 7 bases. The J segment lost 1 base and the V segment lost 7 bases, leaving 6 bases of the junction unmatched. This CDR3 comprises 13 residues. The germline gives CDR1 SQVTM, CDR2 ANQGSEA.

This chain links TRBV6-1 with TRBJ1-2, with no clear D. This CDR3 is built from 14 residues. Germline CDR1 MNHNS, CDR2 SASEGT. V was cut by 2 bases and J by 0 bases, with 7 bases left in between. CDR3 residues: CASSELSANYGYTF. The CDR3, as DNA: TGTGCCAGCAGTGAACTTAGTGCTAACTATGGCTACACCTTC.

The genes are TRBV10-3 and TRBJ2-3; 11 nucleotides line up with TRBD2. CDR3 size: 16 residues. Germline assignment: CDR1 ENHRY and CDR2 SYGVKD. After removal of 6 bases from V and 5 bases from J, the junction contained 10 bases not matched to a gene. CDR3 residues: CAISDIAGGDIDTQYF. The CDR3 region has the DNA TGTGCCATCAGCGATATAGCGGGGGGGGATATAGATACGCAGTATTTT.

The chain has TRBV2 and TRBJ1-1, with 7 bases fitting TRBD1. V was pared by 6 bases and J by 8 bases, with 3 bases of the junction left unmatched. The germline V gene has CDR1 SNHLY and CDR2 FYNNEI. This CDR3 contains 11 residues. CDR3 coding DNA: TGTGCCAGCAGACTGGACAGGGAAGCTTTCTTT. It yields the protein CASRLDREAFF.

V usage is TRBV7-6 and J usage is TRBJ1-4; a possible D gene is TRBD1 (5 bases). Trimming pared 3 bases from V and 5 bases from J, leaving 7 bases between. The CDR3 runs 13 residues. The germline CDR1 and CDR2 sequences are SGHVS and FNYEAQ. CDR3 in DNA: TGTGCCAGCAGCTTCCGGGGGAATGAAAAACTGTTTTTT. Translation gives CASSFRGNEKLFF.

The chain has TRBV2 and TRBJ1-2; 7 bases match TRBD1. The CDR3 has 16 residues. Germline CDR1 SNHLY, CDR2 FYNNEI. Losses at the gene ends were 5 bases for V and 8 bases for J; bases not matched to a gene: 17. This CDR3 reads CASSLINRGSEGGYTF. Written as DNA, the CDR3 is TGTGCCAGCAGTCTTATCAACAGGGGTAGTGAGGGGGGCTACACCTTC.

CDR3 in amino acids: CASRTFIGTPSYEQYF. As DNA, the CDR3 is TGTGCCAGCAGAACCTTCATCGGGACACCATCCTACGAGCAGTACTTC. The chain carries TRBV27 and TRBJ2-7, with D tentatively TRBD1 (6 bases). Trimming took 6 bases from V and 1 from J, leaving 19 bases between them. The CDR3 loop spans 16 amino acids. CDR1 and CDR2 (germline): MNHEY, SMNVEV (reference sequence).

The rearrangement links TRBV30 to TRBJ1-1, with D hard to call. Germline V gene lookup returns CDR1 GTSNPN and CDR2 SVGIG (reference sequence). V was trimmed by 3 bases and J by 1 base, leaving 9 bases between them. The CDR3 is made up of 13 amino acids. The CDR3 loop reads CAWSADTNTEAFF. The CDR3 bases are TGTGCCTGGAGCGCAGACACGAACACTGAAGCTTTCTTT.

In this sample, this clone turned up a few times. The rearrangement uses TRBV11-2 and TRBJ1-3; D gene ambiguous. Deletions cut 5 bases from V and 3 bases from J, with 5 bases between. This CDR3 has 12 residues. From germline, CDR1 is SGHAT and CDR2 FQNNGV. This chain's CDR3 is CASSRLGNTIYF. CDR3 nucleotide sequence: TGTGCCAGCAGCCGACTTGGAAACACCATATATTTT. Drawing the rest from reference TRBV11-2 and TRBJ1-3, the complete variable domain is EAGVAQSPRYKIIEKRQSVAFWCNPISGHATLYWYQQILGQGPKLLIQFQNNGVVDDSQLPKDRFSAERLKGVDSTLKIQPAKLEDSAVYLCASSRLGNTIYFGEGSWLTVV.

As regards this clone: The sample has other DNA sequences that encode this CDR3 too. V gene TRBV5-1 combines with J gene TRBJ2-3; 13 nucleotides match TRBD2. The CDR3 has 15 residues. Per germline, CDR1 SGHRS and CDR2 YFSETQ. J gave up 4 bases and V 1 base, and 0 bases lay outside the gene matches. This CDR3 is CASSLTSGGADTQYF. The CDR3 DNA is TGCGCCAGCAGCTTGACTAGCGGGGGGGCAGATACGCAGTATTTT.

There are a few counts of this clone. CDR3 residues: CASSLALNNEQFF. DNA of the CDR3: TGTGCCAGCAGCTTAGCGCTAAACAATGAGCAGTTCTTC. This chain joins TRBV11-1 and TRBJ2-1, with no clear D. The V and J ends lost 0 bases and 5 bases respectively, with 5 bases between them. The CDR3 runs 13 residues. CDR1 is SGHAT, CDR2 FQDESV, per germline (reference sequence).